This T cell receptor beta chain comes out of a study of cytomegalovirus exposure and HLA in healthy donors. Across the study: Unique TCR beta sequences numbering around 110 million came from around 180 million T cells in an earlier analysis. The study, taken as a whole, reports: Certain indistinguishable V segments, among them TRBV6-2 and TRBV6-3, were excluded. Most observed TCR sequences were rare, whereas some public TCRs were detected in many donors.

Participants comprised healthy donors of bone marrow. Germline V gene sequence: CDR1 ENHRY, CDR2 SYGVKD. Trimming at V came to 10 bases and at J to 2 bases, leaving 8 bases not matched to a gene. The CDR3 is 14 residues long. The PCR had 60 Vbeta and 13 Jbeta primers. Clones were read by immunoSEQ multiplex PCR, and TCRdb kept only the in-frame ones, dropping some. The sample totals approximately 72,000 clones. Worth noting for this clone: Its antigen is currently unknown.

The TCR was taken from a man in his forties in good health and CMV-seronegative. This sequence joins TRBV10-3 and TRBJ2-3; 8 nucleotides line up with TRBD1. The source material was PBMCs. The DNA for the CDR3 is TGTGCCACCAACGCAGGGGGCGTCACAGATACGCAGTATTTT. Translating gives CATNAGGVTDTQYF.